These T cell receptor beta chains were read from a single sample in a study of T cells expressing NK-cell markers. TCRdb reprocessed the 5' RACE reads and stores each CDR3 protein as one record, lacking DNA. This sample's table has 150,000 or so distinct CDR3 sequences. The sample taken for sequencing was blood T cells: a sorted CD56 or NKG2C T cell subset, CD4+ or CD8+ T cells, or bulk PBMC T cells (not recorded which). The receptors originated from a woman aged 18-69 years in good health. The CDR3 runs from the conserved cysteine through the conserved F or W.

V gene,J gene,CDR3 protein
TRBV29-1,TRBJ2-3,CSVRGTAITDTQYF
TRBV4-2,TRBJ2-7,CASSQQAGEVGYEQYF
TRBV5-1,TRBJ2-2,CASSLVGLDTGELFF
TRBV4-2,TRBJ2-7,CASSLGQGASEQYF
TRBV12-3/TRBV12-4,TRBJ1-5,CASREDRGSDQPQHF
TRBV5-1,TRBJ2-3,CASSLAWSSGSTDTQYF
TRBV5-6,TRBJ1-2,CASSPPSGGYGYTF
TRBV14,TRBJ2-1,CASSQVRRSSYNEQFF
TRBV2,TRBJ1-5,CASSGTGEVQPQHF
TRBV28,TRBJ2-5,CASSPGVAGPVGTQYF
TRBV6-2/TRBV6-3,TRBJ2-1,CASSYSVGRRNEQFF
TRBV11-2,TRBJ2-1,CASSWTSGYNEQFF
TRBV20-1,TRBJ2-7,CSAKWATYEQYF
TRBV4-1,TRBJ2-7,CASSQDEQGGRYEQYF
TRBV24-1,TRBJ1-4,CATRWDRTFSTNEKLFF
TRBV20-1,TRBJ1-1,CSARDPTAGDTEAFF
TRBV5-1,TRBJ1-1,CASSINRGTMNTEAFF
TRBV12-3/TRBV12-4,TRBJ2-5,CASSTRGQETQYF
TRBV5-1,TRBJ2-5,CASSARLAGLETQYF
TRBV20-1,TRBJ2-3,CSARDPSVEADTQYF
TRBV7-2,TRBJ1-2,CASRIPDRASNGYTF
TRBV5-1,TRBJ2-1,CASGRDSPGGEQFF
TRBV21-1,TRBJ2-2,CASSKGRGRLAFPGELFF
TRBV12-3/TRBV12-4,TRBJ2-1,CASRRDYNEQFF
TRBV7-6,TRBJ2-5,CASSLVSSSETQYF
TRBV3-1,TRBJ2-3,CASSHSRLAGGSETDTQYF
TRBV7-9,TRBJ1-2,CASRRAGGGYGYTF
TRBV21-1,TRBJ2-7,CANQDRGRSYEQYF
TRBV20-1,TRBJ2-2,CSARHSGRAAGELFF
TRBV6-1,TRBJ2-1,CASSVTPGTGEQFF
TRBV11-1,TRBJ2-3,CASSLPTSTRTSGHTQYF
TRBV7-9,TRBJ1-5,CASSWGNQPQHF
TRBV6-2/TRBV6-3,TRBJ1-5,CASRDFSSHQPQHF
TRBV19,TRBJ1-4,CASSPSGGAKKEKLFF
TRBV7-8,TRBJ2-3,CASSVRLAGGRYF
TRBV5-1,TRBJ2-3,CASNWQANTDTQYF
TRBV12-3/TRBV12-4,TRBJ2-7,CASSLRDPYYEQYF
TRBV18,TRBJ1-2,CASSPTRGGYTF
TRBV28,TRBJ2-1,CASSASEFYEQFF
TRBV4-2,TRBJ1-2,CASSQGTTGTRGVYGYTF
TRBV7-8,TRBJ2-2,CASAVRTANTGELFF
TRBV19,TRBJ2-6,CASSWTLSSGANVLTF
TRBV24-1,TRBJ2-1,CATSVLAGGNNEQFF
TRBV6-2/TRBV6-3,TRBJ2-2,CASSSYRTRGDTGELFF
TRBV5-4,TRBJ2-7,CASSPSQGYEQYF
TRBV7-9,TRBJ1-1,CASSSRGGGGLGAFF
TRBV5-1,TRBJ2-1,CASSLVAGYNEQFF
TRBV20-1,TRBJ1-5,CSAHRVGQPQHF
TRBV24-1,TRBJ2-3,CATSDWRAGVEDTQYF
TRBV4-1,TRBJ2-5,CASSQAKGSGNFQETQYF
TRBV4-2,TRBJ1-1,CASSHPTQNTEAFF